Presented here are 15 T cell receptor beta chains from one specimen sequenced in a study of blood T cell repertoires in COVID-19. Sequencing was performed with immunoSEQ multiplex PCR; in TCRdb, only in-frame clones are kept and a portion is missing. The sample has approximately 270,000 clones; approximately 91% are singletons. Specimen: PBMCs or T cells enriched from blood (not recorded which). All receptors come from a human donor in a cohort exposed to, infected with or recovered from COVID-19 (not recorded which). The donor label of this sample is uncertain.

Remarks on this clone: The same CDR3 also results from other DNA sequences found in this sample. The V gene is TRBV27, the J gene TRBJ2-7; 7 bases are a match to TRBD1. The CDR3 spans 13 residues. In germline, CDR1 is MNHEY, CDR2 SMNVEV (reference sequence). With 5 bases clipped from V and 2 bases from J, the junction kept 3 bases outside the gene matches. In nucleotides, the CDR3 is TGTGCCAGCAGTGCCGACAGGGCCTACGAGCAGTACTTC. This codes for CASSADRAYEQYF.

The genes are TRBV4-2 and TRBJ2-1; TRBD2 might be the D (5 bases). The CDR3 covers 15 residues. In germline, CDR1 is LGHNA, CDR2 YNFKEQ. The V and J ends lost 1 base and 0 bases respectively, with 7 bases between them. CDR3: CASSQGGDSYNEQFF. DNA for the CDR3: TGTGCCAGCAGCCAAGGGGGAGACTCCTACAATGAGCAGTTCTTC.

This chain connects TRBV6-5 to TRBJ1-1; the D gene is possibly TRBD1 (6 bases). CDR3 length equals 15 residues. The V end was cut by 0 bases, the J end by 5 bases, with 13 bases between. Germline CDR1 MNHEY, CDR2 SVGAGI. Here the CDR3 DNA reads TGTGCCAGCAGTTACTCGATAGGACAGATGACTGAAGCTTTCTTT. Translation gives CASSYSIGQMTEAFF.

The chain has TRBV4-1 and TRBJ1-6; D is perhaps TRBD1 (6 bases). V was pared by 2 bases and J by 9 bases, with 14 bases between. This CDR3 comprises 15 residues. Germline V gives CDR1 MGHRA, CDR2 YSYEKL. The CDR3 sequence: CASSQRQVDGSPLHF. Written as DNA, the CDR3 is TGCGCCAGCAGCCAAAGACAGGTAGATGGTTCACCCCTCCACTTT.

This clone was counted once. CDR3 region: CASSLDAGGNSPLHF. The DNA of the CDR3 is TGTGCCAGCAGCTTGGATGCAGGGGGCAATTCACCCCTCCACTTT. The chain joins TRBV5-4 to TRBJ1-6; 8 nucleotides agree with TRBD1. The germline V gene encodes CDR1 SGHNT and CDR2 YYREEE (reference sequence). The CDR3 has 15 residues. V was clipped by 0 bases and J by 7 bases; unmatched bases: 3. Drawing the rest from reference TRBV5-4 and TRBJ1-6, the complete variable domain is ETGVTQSPTHLIKTRGQQVTLRCSSQSGHNTVSWYQQALGQGPQFIFQYYREEENGRGNFPPRFSGLQFPNYSSELNVNALELDDSALYLCASSLDAGGNSPLHFGNGTRLTVT.

In DNA form, the CDR3 reads TGTGCCAGCAGCTTTCTGACTAGCGGCAGCACAGATACGCAGTATTTT. This encodes CASSFLTSGSTDTQYF. The chain links TRBV11-1 to TRBJ2-3; 9 nucleotides match TRBD2. CDR3 length equals 16 residues. The trim removed 3 bases at V and 0 bases at J, leaving 4 bases unmatched. The germline CDR1 and CDR2 sequences are SGHAT and FQDESV (reference sequence).

The chain has TRBV15 and TRBJ1-5; no clear D gene. V shed 3 bases and J shed 7 bases, with 7 bases lying between them. The CDR3 is 12 residues long. CDR1 LNHNV and CDR2 YYDKDF come from the germline V gene (reference sequence). The CDR3 sequence: CATSSLSQPQHF. The CDR3 nucleotides read TGTGCCACCAGCAGTTTGAGCCAGCCCCAGCATTTT. Complete variable domain (other parts from reference TRBV15 and TRBJ1-5): DAMVIQNPRYQVTQFGKPVTLSCSQTLNHNVMYWYQQKSSQAPKLLFHYYDKDFNNEADTPDNFQSRRPNTSFCFLDIRSPGLGDTAMYLCATSSLSQPQHFGDGTRLSIL.

V is TRBV9 and J is TRBJ1-2; D might be TRBD1 (5 bases). V was pared by 3 bases and J by 3 bases, with 12 bases between. Germline V gene data show CDR1 as SGDLS and CDR2 as YYNGEE. The length of the CDR3 is 14 residues. The CDR3 DNA reads TGTGCCAGCAGCGCCCGGGGGACGTACTATGGCTACACCTTC. It encodes CASSARGTYYGYTF.

This clone has just a few counts. The chain couples TRBV9 to TRBJ1-2, with no clear D. The V gene's germline CDR1 is SGDLS and CDR2 YYNGEE. Trimming left V 4 bases short and J 2 bases short, with 15 bases between. The CDR3 has 15 residues. Here the CDR3 reads CASSRPRAANYGYTF. The CDR3 DNA follows: TGTGCCAGCAGCCGGCCGAGGGCCGCCAACTATGGCTACACCTTC.

The CDR3 loop reads CASSQVITDTQYF. The CDR3 DNA follows: TGCGCCAGCAGCCAAGTTATTACAGATACGCAGTATTTT. This chain joins TRBV4-1 and TRBJ2-3; no reliable D call. The germline V and J ends were trimmed by 1 base and 3 bases, with 5 bases remaining between them. From germline, CDR1 is MGHRA and CDR2 YSYEKL. This CDR3 comprises 13 residues.

V gene TRBV3-1 (or the pseudogene TRBV3-2) combines with J gene TRBJ1-2; 7 positions agree with TRBD1. Germline lookup yields CDR1 LGHDT and CDR2 YNNKEL (reference sequence). The CDR3 is made up of 14 amino acids. With 6 bases clipped from V and 8 bases from J, the junction kept 12 bases outside the gene matches. DNA of the CDR3: TGTGCCAGCAGGAGAGGGGGCGCCTCAAGGGGCTACACCTTC. Encoded protein: CASRRGGASRGYTF.

V is TRBV27 and J is TRBJ1-2; D gene uncertain. Trimming left V 2 bases short and J 5 bases short, with 12 bases between. This CDR3 contains 14 residues. In germline, CDR1 is MNHEY, CDR2 SMNVEV (reference sequence). This chain's CDR3 is CASSLARTDYGYTF. CDR3 nucleotides: TGTGCCAGCAGTTTAGCGCGAACAGATTATGGCTACACCTTC.

The chain carries TRBV30 and TRBJ1-2, with D unresolved. This CDR3 contains 12 residues. Germline V lookup: CDR1 GTSNPN, CDR2 SVGIG (reference sequence). V lost 1 base and J 5 bases, leaving 8 bases between the germline ends. CDR3 DNA: TGTGCCTGGAGTGGGGGAGGGTATGGCTACACCTTC. Encoded protein: CAWSGGGYGYTF. The full variable domain, with the rest looked up from reference TRBV30 and TRBJ1-2, is SQTIHQWPATLVQPVGSPLSLECTVEGTSNPNLYWYRQAAGRGLQLLFYSVGIGQISSEVPQNLSASRPQDRQFILSSKKLLLSDSGFYLCAWSGGGYGYTFGSGTRLTVV.

This chain uses TRBV5-1 with TRBJ2-1, with D hard to call. The V end was cut by 0 bases, the J end by 8 bases, with 12 bases between. The CDR3 runs to 14 residues. Germline V gives CDR1 SGHRS, CDR2 YFSETQ. CDR3: CASSLVGQYDEQFF. The CDR3, as DNA: TGCGCCAGCAGCTTGGTTGGGCAGTACGATGAGCAGTTCTTC.

This chain uses TRBV19 with TRBJ2-7, with TRBD2 identical over 9 bases. After removal of 6 bases from V and 6 bases from J, the junction contained 12 bases not matched to a gene. Germline loops: CDR1 LNHDA, CDR2 SQIVND (reference sequence). The CDR3 loop spans 15 amino acids. The CDR3 loop is CASSLGLASPREQYF. The CDR3 DNA follows: TGTGCCAGTAGCCTGGGACTAGCCTCACCACGCGAGCAGTACTTC.